A selection of T cell receptor beta chains follows, all from one sample in a study of blood T cells in healthy people across ages. Via MiXCR, TCRdb re-called the 5' RACE reads, giving one row per CDR3 protein. The sample has hundreds of thousands of distinct CDR3 sequences, approximately 30% seen once; the top ten hold roughly 14%. Material: blood. The receptors were gathered from a woman older than 75 in good health. Both conserved end residues are part of each CDR3. Rows give clone size only sometimes, using once, few, many, or a class for an expanded clone.

V gene	clone size	J gene	CDR3 protein
TRBV7-9	-	TRBJ2-5	CASSSDRVQETQYF
TRBV5-6	many	TRBJ2-7	CASSLVDNYEQYF
TRBV12-3/TRBV12-4	-	TRBJ2-7	CASSSGGTRTYEQYF
TRBV15	-	TRBJ2-7	CATSRNRGRISYEQYF
TRBV7-2	-	TRBJ1-4	CASSLGVGGVGNEKLFF
TRBV20-1	many	TRBJ2-3	CSARDKAGGLSTDTQYF
TRBV21-1	many	TRBJ2-3	CASSKGWALVDTDTQYF
TRBV4-2	few	TRBJ2-7	CASSPLKGVPGNEQYF
TRBV4-3	-	TRBJ2-1	CASSREPTGGAGNEQFF
TRBV20-1	-	TRBJ2-1	CSARVPGQGNEQFF
TRBV10-3	few	TRBJ2-6	CAISGGGGGTTGANVLTF
TRBV3-1	few	TRBJ2-7	CASSQAPTYEQYF
TRBV10-3	many	TRBJ2-6	CATRSGTGSSGANVLTF
TRBV7-3	few	TRBJ2-5	CASSSSYQETQYF
TRBV18	few	TRBJ1-1	CASSRGIGTGGPLGAFF
TRBV12-3/TRBV12-4	many	TRBJ1-1	CASSYGQGMNTEAFF
TRBV18	many	TRBJ2-5	CASSPLPPPRGRETQYF
TRBV5-1	few	TRBJ1-1	CASSSDQGTEAFF
TRBV7-2	-	TRBJ2-1	CASSPRGLAGGRVNEQFF
TRBV28	-	TRBJ1-4	CASSPRGGETNEKLFF
TRBV24-1	few	TRBJ2-2	CATSEWTSSGTGELFF
TRBV15	-	TRBJ2-3	CATSGRGGRGIDTQYF
TRBV2	-	TRBJ2-4	CASREGAYVLYF
TRBV6-1	-	TRBJ1-5	CASSEARGGQLYSNQPQHF
TRBV4-1	-	TRBJ2-2	CASSQDRVPGELFF
TRBV20-1	-	TRBJ2-3	CSARDRRAGSVLLRTDTQYF
TRBV4-2	few	TRBJ2-1	CASSHLSGGASNEQFF
TRBV5-1	few	TRBJ1-2	CASSRTGDRGNYGYTF
TRBV12-3/TRBV12-4	many	TRBJ2-3	CASSLIWPSDTQYF
TRBV3-1	many	TRBJ2-7	CASSSGQDRWVYEQYF
TRBV10-3	-	TRBJ2-2	CAITWGANTGELFF
TRBV10-3	many	TRBJ2-1	CAISESEIGQPFNNEQFF
TRBV6-2/TRBV6-3	few	TRBJ2-4	CAVSGREGKDEQYF
TRBV20-1	-	TRBJ2-7	CSARDSKGQSYEQYF
TRBV29-1	-	TRBJ1-2	CSATVANYGYTF
TRBV25-1	-	TRBJ1-5	CASSQWGNNQPQHF
TRBV7-2	few	TRBJ2-2	CASSLARGGTGELFF
TRBV7-2	many	TRBJ2-7	CASSTRTGLYEQYF
TRBV20-1	many	TRBJ2-3	CSAPSVMDRGPDTQYF
TRBV2	many	TRBJ2-3	CASDLRGLAGEDTQYF
TRBV9	many	TRBJ1-4	CASSAGTGEKLFF
TRBV7-2	many	TRBJ2-1	CASSPLAGPYNEQFF
TRBV6-5	many	TRBJ2-5	CASMKPVGETQYF
TRBV11-2	-	TRBJ2-2	CASSPEGSGGNTGELFF
TRBV2	few	TRBJ2-7	CASRLGTHNEQYF
TRBV27	few	TRBJ1-2	CASSLWGREDGYTF
TRBV10-3	-	-	CAITDQGTSGTYEQYF
TRBV7-2	many	TRBJ2-3	CASSDQGGPTDTQYF
TRBV9	-	TRBJ2-5	CASSLWTSPQETQYF